This T cell receptor beta chain emerged from a study of CXCR3-negative and CXCR3-positive naive CD8 T cells (dated by TCRdb to between 2018 and 2021). Turning to the overall study: Some 150 million TRB reads were obtained in total, roughly 1.5 +/- 0.3 million reads per library. Diversity and physicochemical repertoire analyses were performed on 11 donors pooled from two independent experiments. The TRBV-TRBJ cluster analysis covered naive subsets from 5 donors and memory cells from 3 donors.

The CDR3 goes from the cysteine to the phenylalanine over 14 residues. No DNA is listed. Paper-wide results and their limitations: TRB CDR3s from CXCR3-positive naive cells showed higher hydrophobicity (lower Kidera factor 4), lower energy, and higher strength and volume indices than CXCR3-negative naive cells. Both naive subsets had comparably high repertoire diversity, while memory CD8+ T cells had much lower repertoire diversity. CXCR3 expression partially decreased after cryopreservation, so most assays used freshly isolated PBMCs. Because surface CD5, which is linked to self-reactivity in mice, was comparable between the naive subsets, TCR interaction strength was also inferred from TRB CDR3 physicochemical properties. TRBV-TRBJ usage was similar between naive CXCR3-negative and CXCR3-positive cells from the same donor, while memory cells showed distinct patterns.

The sequencer was a NextSeq 550. The Human TCR Profiling Kit (MiLaboratory) was used to prepare UMI-labeled 5' RACE TRB cDNA libraries. cDNA synthesis used the entire amount of extracted RNA, and PCR amplification then used the entire amount of cDNA produced. Libraries were prepared in parallel with an identical number of PCR cycles. Per the authors' processing: About 54,000 +/- 9,700 unique UMI-labeled TRB cDNA molecules per library were extracted with MIGEC and MiXCR, with at least two reads per UMI required. An average of roughly 40,000 +/- 10,000 functional in-frame TRB CDR3 nucleotide clonotypes without stop codons was found per library. After each sample was downsampled to 5000 UMI-labeled TRB molecules, VDJtools was used to calculate diversity metrics such as normalized Shannon-Wiener and Chao1. VDJtools was used to calculate clonotype-size-weighted physicochemical properties of the central five CDR3 residues, namely interaction energy, strength, volume and Kidera factor 4. TCRdb reprocessed the reads; each CDR3 protein sequence makes one entry, and DNA is unavailable. These V and J calls originate from TCRdb's pipeline instead of the authors' own analysis. This sample's table lists 100,000 to 150,000 distinct CDR3 sequences. The top ten constitute about 0.44% of the sample.

To note about this clonotype: No antigen is known for it.

Each CD8+ T cell subset was flow-sorted in triplicate, and around 300,000 cells per subset were placed directly into RLT lysis buffer. Naive CD8+ T cells were defined stringently as CD45RO-CCR7+CD27+CD95- to exclude memory contaminants. Using standard density gradient centrifugation, peripheral blood mononuclear cells were isolated from buffy coats. A FACSAria III was used to flow-sort naive CD8+ T cells into CXCR3-negative and CXCR3-positive populations. Total RNA was extracted from sorted cells with an RNeasy Mini Kit. The sequence joins TRBV12-3 or TRBV12-4 to TRBJ1-5; with no DNA, the TCRdb D assignment of TRBD1 cannot be verified. The TCR was taken from a human donor in good health. Some clones in this sample may be carry-over from other donors' samples. Sequencing input: naive CXCR3- CD8+ T cells from blood. This specimen's cell subset or site label, per the study, means: CD45RO-CCR7+CD27+CD95- naive CD8+ T cells lacking CXCR3 (TNR3-). The CDR3: CASSLGGRNQPQHF.